This T cell receptor beta chain was observed in a study of cytomegalovirus exposure and HLA in healthy donors. To note about this clone: The antigen remains undetermined.

60 Vbeta and 13 Jbeta primers were used in PCR. Profiled with immunoSEQ multiplex PCR; TCRdb holds only in-frame clones, not every one. The sample has about 180,000 clones, around four fifths seen once. Study-wide points: There were fewer than 200 TCR beta chains listed as cytomegalovirus-associated.

V lost 0 bases and J lost 1, with 10 bases in between. CDR3 length: 16 residues. Per germline, CDR1 SGHVS and CDR2 FQNEAQ. The specimen was PBMCs. The chain carries TRBV7-8 and TRBJ1-3; D is possibly TRBD1 (5 bases). The sequence derives from a woman aged 45-65 years in good health and CMV-seropositive. This chain's CDR3 is CASSLASGESGNTIYF. The CDR3 coding sequence is TGTGCCAGCAGCTTAGCGTCGGGGGAATCTGGAAACACCATATATTTT.